Here is one T cell receptor (beta chain) with its context. From germline, CDR1 is DFQATT and CDR2 SNEGSKA (reference sequence). The CDR3 runs to 13 residues. V trimming: 5 bases; J trimming: 1 base; junction bases outside the gene matches: 4. The use of a sample-barcoded 5' primer and a J-beta primer mix characterized a second PCR of 7 to 11 cycles. TCRdb ran MiXCR on the 5' RACE reads and lists one entry per CDR3 protein. Of under 2 million distinct CDR3 sequences in the sample, approximately 32% were seen once. These data come from a study of blood T cells in healthy people across ages. The sequence was obtained from a woman in her 30s in good health. The rearrangement joins TRBV20-1 to TRBJ1-1, with 7 bases identical to TRBD1. The sample consisted of blood. CDR3 protein: CSARQGKNTEAFF. CDR3 in DNA: TGCAGTGCTCGACAGGGAAAGAACACTGAAGCTTTCTTT.